This TCR beta chain was retrieved from a study of blood T cell repertoires in COVID-19. Overall study context: Italy, Spain and the United States were the sources of the convalescent and acute COVID-19 samples.

This clone was recorded once. Authors' analysis steps: Using reference gene primer amplification, nucleated cell counts were estimated. The method was immunoSEQ multiplex PCR; TCRdb's version includes in-frame clones alone and lacks a portion of them. The V and J calls and clone size are taken from that table; D and trimming were inferred from the DNA. This table has 52,000 or so clones, 80% to 85% appearing once. V shed 0 bases, J shed 7 bases, and the junction held 7 bases outside the gene matches. The CDR3 covers 16 residues. Germline V gives CDR1 LGHNA, CDR2 YSLEER. J is TRBJ2-1 and V is TRBV4-3, with 9 bases that match TRBD2. Input material: peripheral blood. This sequence was found in a human donor in a cohort sampled during active or convalescent COVID-19. The CDR3: CASSQDGSGGWNEQFF. DNA for the CDR3: TGCGCCAGCAGCCAAGACGGTAGCGGGGGATGGAATGAGCAGTTCTTC.